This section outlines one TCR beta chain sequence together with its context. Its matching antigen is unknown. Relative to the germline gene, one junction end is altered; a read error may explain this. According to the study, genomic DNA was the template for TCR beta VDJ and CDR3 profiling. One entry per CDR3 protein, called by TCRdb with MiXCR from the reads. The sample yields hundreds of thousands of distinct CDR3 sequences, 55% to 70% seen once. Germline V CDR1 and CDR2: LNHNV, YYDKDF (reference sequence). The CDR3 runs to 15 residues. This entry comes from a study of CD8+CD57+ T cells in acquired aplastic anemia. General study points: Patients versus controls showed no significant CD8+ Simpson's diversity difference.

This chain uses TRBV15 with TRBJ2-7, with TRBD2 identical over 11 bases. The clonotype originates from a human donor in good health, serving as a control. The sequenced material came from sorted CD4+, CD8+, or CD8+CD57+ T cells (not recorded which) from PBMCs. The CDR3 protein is CATSRVLAGGNDHTF. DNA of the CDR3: TGCGCCACCAGCAGGGTTCTAGCGGGGGGCAACGACCACACCTTC.